The sample holds one count of the clone carrying this T cell receptor (beta chain). The target antigen is unknown. This sample is part of a study of blood T cells in healthy people across ages. General study points: In these data, TCR beta diversity tracked strongly with naive T cell percentage.

Then a second PCR, running about 6 to 12 cycles, was carried out with a sample-barcoded 5' primer and a J-beta primer mix. TCRdb reanalysed the 5' RACE reads using MiXCR and keeps one entry per CDR3 protein. The sample has approximately 830,000 distinct CDR3 sequences, around 62% seen once. The CDR3 length is 17 residues. Germline-derived CDR1 and CDR2 are MGHRA and YSYEKL. The V gene lost 0 bases and the J gene lost 0 bases, with 12 bases spanning the gap. The J gene is TRBJ2-1, the V gene TRBV4-1, with D possibly being TRBD2 (6 bases). Sequenced: blood. The receptor comes from a man between 25 and 39 years old in good health. CDR3 nucleotides: TGCGCCAGCAGCCAAGACGGGGGATACTCCTCCTACAATGAGCAGTTCTTC. It encodes CASSQDGGYSSYNEQFF.